Listed below are T cell receptor beta chains from one sample, sequenced in a study of T cell clonotyping in hematopoietic cell transplantation. The repertoire was sequenced with immunoSEQ multiplex PCR; TCRdb's copy has only in-frame clones and lacks some. Among 15,000 or so clones listed, approximately 83% were seen once. The sample was PBMCs, taken 100 days after allogeneic stem cell transplant. These receptors all stem from a female patient aged 40-50 years who had an allogeneic stem cell transplant from a related donor, so T cells may come from the graft donor. Some clones in this sample may be carry-over from other donors' samples. Each CDR3 is given with its conserved first and last residue. Each record gives: J gene, CDR3 length, V gene, CDR3 protein.

TRBJ1-3 14 TRBV9 CASSLDGSGNTIYF
TRBJ2-1 14 TRBV30 CAWTTGLAGNEQFF
TRBJ2-7 16 TRBV5-4 CASSSARTSGKPEQYF
TRBJ2-4 16 TRBV4-1 CASSRGTALAKNIQYF
TRBJ2-7 14 TRBV6-1 CASRRIGGAYEQYF
TRBJ2-3 16 TRBV30 CAWIRGLAGFTDTQYF
TRBJ2-2 15 TRBV11-2 CASSLSRGAPGELFF
TRBJ1-1 14 TRBV5-1 CASSWGQGDTEAFF
TRBJ2-7 14 TRBV11-3 CASSLRQGKEEQYF
TRBJ2-2 13 TRBV19 CASSIVNTGELFF
TRBJ2-6 15 TRBV6-5 CASSYSRGGANVLTF
TRBJ2-7 13 TRBV9 CASSVRVYYEQYF
TRBJ2-7 13 TRBV5-6 CASSLSGQYEQYF
TRBJ2-3 15 TRBV2 CASSGGTGSIDTQYF
TRBJ1-3 14 TRBV6-5 CAIQTGCSGNTIYF
TRBJ2-5 15 TRBV11-2 CASSLVAGSQETQYF
TRBJ1-2 13 TRBV19 CASTEGLYYGYTF